The clone carrying this T cell receptor beta chain occurred many times. During its preparation, the TCRbeta library received unique molecular identifiers. TCRdb reanalysed the PCR reads using MiXCR and keeps one entry per CDR3 protein. This repertoire shows about 260,000 distinct CDR3 sequences, under 9.5% found once; its top ten account for less than 8%. The sample comes from a study of T-cell reconstitution after alpha-beta-depleted transplantation in children. Germline V gives CDR1 SEHNR, CDR2 FQNEAQ (reference sequence). This CDR3 region has 17 residues. V trimming: 1 base; J trimming: 0 bases; junction bases outside the gene matches: 5.

The specimen was PBMCs, mostly from graft donor cells, collected 180 days after TCRalphabeta/CD19-depleted stem cell transplant. The V gene is TRBV7-9, the J gene TRBJ2-1; 8 bases agree with TRBD1. This TCR derives from a male patient between 10 and 17 years old who had a stem cell transplant for acute lymphoblastic leukemia, so the T cells may come from the graft donor. This CDR3 reads CASSLGDRGRSYNEQFF. In nucleotides, the CDR3 is TGTGCCAGCAGCTTAGGAGACAGGGGACGCTCCTACAATGAGCAGTTCTTC.